This is a list of T cell receptor beta chains from one sample in a study of blood T cell repertoires in COVID-19. Some clones are missing from TCRdb's copy, which holds only in-frame ones; the method was immunoSEQ multiplex PCR. Of 200,000 to 250,000 clones in the sample, around 80% are singletons; the top ten hold approximately 10%. The sequenced sample was peripheral blood. The receptors derive from a man aged 50 or older with active or convalescent COVID-19. The CDR3 runs from the conserved cysteine through the conserved F or W. A D gene is named only where the DNA matches it firmly. Clone size is given for some rows only: seen once, a few or many times, or a class if the clone is expanded.

d_gene,j_gene,v_gene,abundance,CDR3aa,CDR3nt
-,TRBJ1-6,TRBV28,few,CASRETENSPLHF,TGTGCCAGCAGGGAGACAGAGAATTCACCCCTCCACTTT
TRBD1,TRBJ2-5,TRBV29-1,few,CSAGTGSETQYF,TGCAGCGCAGGGACAGGGTCGGAGACCCAGTACTTC
TRBD2,TRBJ2-3,TRBV7-8,-,CASSLDSRDYTDTQYF,TGTGCCAGCAGCTTAGACTCCCGGGACTACACAGATACGCAGTATTTT
-,TRBJ2-7,TRBV7-3,-,CASSAGLQYEQYF,TGTGCCAGCAGCGCAGGGCTTCAATACGAGCAGTACTTC
-,TRBJ1-1,TRBV18,-,CASSRLRQENTEAFF,TGTGCCAGCTCCCGGCTAAGACAAGAGAACACTGAAGCTTTCTTT
TRBD2,TRBJ2-3,TRBV24-1,once,CATSDLKRGGGDTQYF,TGTGCCACCAGTGATCTCAAGCGGGGGGGTGGAGATACGCAGTATTTT
TRBD1,TRBJ1-1,TRBV18,-,CASSLPTGSNTEAFF,TGTGCCAGCTCACTCCCGACAGGGTCGAACACTGAAGCTTTCTTT
-,TRBJ2-5,TRBV3-1/TRBV3-2,-,CASSPQGIGQETQYF,TGTGCCAGCAGCCCCCAGGGTATAGGCCAAGAGACCCAGTACTTC
TRBD1,TRBJ2-7,TRBV28,-,CASRPGQGYEQYF,TGTGCCAGCAGGCCGGGACAGGGCTACGAGCAGTACTTC
TRBD1,TRBJ1-2,TRBV5-1,-,CASSYRTGGNYGYTF,TGCGCCAGCAGCTACCGGACAGGGGGAAACTATGGCTACACCTTC
TRBD2,TRBJ2-3,TRBV10-3,-,CATQSGLAGAVDTQYF,TGTGCCACCCAATCGGGACTAGCGGGAGCTGTAGATACGCAGTATTTT
TRBD1,TRBJ1-5,TRBV27,-,CASSPGQREGNQPQHF,TGTGCCAGCAGTCCGGGACAGAGGGAGGGCAATCAGCCCCAGCATTTT
-,TRBJ2-1,TRBV10-3,-,CAISKGPEVEQFF,TGTGCCATCAGTAAAGGACCGGAGGTTGAGCAGTTCTTC
TRBD1,TRBJ1-2,TRBV6-5,few,CASSYRAGGYYGYTF,TGTGCCAGCAGTTACCGGGCAGGGGGTTACTATGGCTACACCTTC
-,TRBJ1-4,TRBV28,-,CAISRAANEKLFF,TGTGCCATCAGCAGGGCGGCTAATGAAAAACTGTTTTTT
TRBD2,TRBJ2-5,TRBV28,-,CASGIYREDETQYF,TGTGCCAGCGGCATATACCGGGAGGATGAGACCCAGTACTTC
-,TRBJ2-3,TRBV7-2,once,CASSLDGGSGRDTQYF,TGTGCCAGCAGCTTAGATGGAGGGAGCGGGCGAGATACGCAGTATTTT
TRBD1,TRBJ1-3,TRBV28,-,CASSSAGTGGGNTIYF,TGTGCCAGCAGTTCCGCCGGGACAGGGGGCGGAAACACCATATATTTT
TRBD2,TRBJ2-7,TRBV4-1,-,CASSQDLGGAYEQYF,TGCGCCAGCAGCCAAGATCTGGGGGGGGCCTACGAGCAGTACTTC
-,TRBJ1-5,TRBV3-1/TRBV3-2,-,CASSQDGAGVSQPQHF,TGTGCCAGCAGCCAAGATGGGGCAGGGGTAAGTCAGCCCCAGCATTTT